Sequencing of this TCR beta chain was carried out in a study of neurological immune-mediated disorders. This CDR3 is built from 14 residues. Per the germline V gene, CDR1 is LNHNV and CDR2 is YYDKDF (reference sequence). The V end lost 2 bases, the J end lost 1 base, and 8 bases lay between the germline ends. In its sample, this clonotype was seen many times. The antigen remains unidentified. The authors produced cDNA by 5'RACE using 10-nucleotide random UMIs. Each CDR3 protein gets one entry after TCRdb re-called the 5' RACE reads with MiXCR. Among about 66,000 distinct CDR3 sequences, 4.5% were seen once, and the ten largest hold 6.5% to 7.5%. Points from the study as a whole: Sharing of CDR3 amino acid sequences among expanded clones across subjects was absent, suggesting private repertoires in all groups.

The TCR sequence derives from a man younger than 45 with multiple sclerosis. Sequencing used PBMCs. The V and J genes are TRBV15 and TRBJ1-1; unclear D gene. The CDR3: CATSRTSANTEAFF. The DNA of the CDR3 is TGTGCCACCAGCAGAACCTCAGCGAACACTGAAGCTTTCTTT.